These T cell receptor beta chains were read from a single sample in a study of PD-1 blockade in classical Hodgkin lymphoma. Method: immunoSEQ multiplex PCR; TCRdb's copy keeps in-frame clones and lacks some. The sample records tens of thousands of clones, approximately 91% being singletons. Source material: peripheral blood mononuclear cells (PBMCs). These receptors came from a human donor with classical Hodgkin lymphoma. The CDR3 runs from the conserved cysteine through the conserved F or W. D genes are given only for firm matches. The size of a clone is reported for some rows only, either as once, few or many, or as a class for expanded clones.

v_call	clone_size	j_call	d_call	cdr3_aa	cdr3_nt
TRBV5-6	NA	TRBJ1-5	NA	CASTNVGGNQPQHF	TGTGCCAGCACCAATGTCGGGGGCAATCAGCCCCAGCATTTT
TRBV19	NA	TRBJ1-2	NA	CASKQADYGYTF	TGTGCCAGTAAACAGGCAGACTATGGCTACACCTTC
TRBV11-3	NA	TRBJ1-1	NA	CASSLDDGGGTEAFF	TGTGCCAGCAGCTTAGATGACGGGGGCGGCACTGAAGCTTTCTTT
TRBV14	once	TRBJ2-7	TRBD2	CASSSVGLARYEQYF	TGTGCCAGCAGTAGCGTTGGACTAGCGAGATACGAGCAGTACTTC
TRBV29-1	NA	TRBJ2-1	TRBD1	CSAMWDRGEQFF	TGCAGCGCGATGTGGGACAGGGGTGAGCAGTTCTTC
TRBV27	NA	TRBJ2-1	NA	CASSLLLSSYNEQFF	TGTGCCAGCAGTTTACTCCTGAGCTCCTACAATGAGCAGTTCTTC
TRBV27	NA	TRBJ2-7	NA	CASSLGGTGFYEQYF	TGTGCCAGCAGTTTGGGGGGGACAGGTTTCTACGAGCAGTACTTC
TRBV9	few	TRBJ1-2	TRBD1	CASRTGDYGYTF	TGTGCCAGTCGGACAGGCGACTATGGCTACACCTTC
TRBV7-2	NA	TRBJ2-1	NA	CASSLGYNEQFF	TGTGCCAGCAGCTTAGGATACAATGAGCAGTTCTTC
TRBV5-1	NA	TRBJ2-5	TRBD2	CASRWGGGETQYF	TGCGCCAGCAGGTGGGGGGGAGGAGAGACCCAGTACTTC
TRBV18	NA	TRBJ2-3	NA	CASSPSADTQYF	TGTGCCAGCTCACCTTCAGCAGATACGCAGTATTTT
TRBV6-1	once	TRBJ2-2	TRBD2	CATRRLAGDTGELFF	TGTGCCACAAGGCGGCTAGCGGGAGACACCGGGGAGCTGTTTTTT
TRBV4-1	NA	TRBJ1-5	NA	CASSPWMGNQPQHF	TGCGCCAGCAGCCCCTGGATGGGCAATCAGCCCCAGCATTTT
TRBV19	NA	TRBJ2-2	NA	CASSIFSPTGELFF	TGTGCCAGTAGTATTTTTTCTCCCACCGGGGAGCTGTTTTTT
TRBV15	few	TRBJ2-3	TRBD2	CATSRDQRLAGSLGSTDTQYF	TGTGCCACCAGCAGAGATCAGCGGCTAGCGGGATCCCTGGGTAGCACAGATACGCAGTATTTT
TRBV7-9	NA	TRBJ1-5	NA	CASSRQGNQPQHF	TGTGCCAGCAGTAGACAGGGCAATCAGCCCCAGCATTTT
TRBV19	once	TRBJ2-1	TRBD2	CASRAGLAGDHSYNEQFF	TGTGCCAGTAGGGCGGGACTAGCGGGAGATCACTCCTACAATGAGCAGTTCTTC
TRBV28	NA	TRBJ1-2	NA	CASSFRVRGNYGYTF	TGTGCCAGCAGTTTCCGAGTGAGGGGGAACTATGGCTACACCTTC
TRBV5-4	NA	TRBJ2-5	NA	CASSLEGLVETQYF	TGTGCCAGCAGCTTGGAAGGACTGGTGGAGACCCAGTACTTC
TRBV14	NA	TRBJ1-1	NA	CASSQFTGLNTEAFF	TGTGCCAGCAGCCAATTTACAGGGCTGAACACTGAAGCTTTCTTT
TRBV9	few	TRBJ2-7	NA	CASSVGEGIAVGEQYF	TGTGCCAGCAGCGTAGGAGAGGGGATAGCGGTTGGGGAGCAGTACTTC